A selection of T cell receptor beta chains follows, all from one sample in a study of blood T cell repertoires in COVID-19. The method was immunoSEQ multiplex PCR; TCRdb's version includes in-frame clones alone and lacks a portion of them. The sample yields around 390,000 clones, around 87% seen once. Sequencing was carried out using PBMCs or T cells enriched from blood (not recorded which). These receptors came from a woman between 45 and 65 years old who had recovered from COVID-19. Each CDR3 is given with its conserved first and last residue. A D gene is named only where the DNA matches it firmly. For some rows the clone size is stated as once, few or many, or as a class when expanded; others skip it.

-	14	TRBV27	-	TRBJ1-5	CASSFTNSNQPQHF	TGTGCCAGCAGTTTTACAAATAGCAATCAGCCCCAGCATTTT
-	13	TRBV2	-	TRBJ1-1	CASSERGQGRAFF	TGTGCCAGCAGTGAGCGGGGGCAGGGTCGGGCTTTCTTT
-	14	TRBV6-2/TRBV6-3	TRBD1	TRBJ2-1	CASSRQGARDEQFF	TGTGCCAGCAGCAGACAGGGGGCGCGGGATGAGCAGTTCTTC
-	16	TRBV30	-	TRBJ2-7	CAWAKLSGAFSYEQYF	TGTGCCTGGGCCAAACTTTCAGGGGCCTTCTCCTACGAGCAGTACTTC
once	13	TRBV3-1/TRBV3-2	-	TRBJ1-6	CASSQVFGSPLHF	TGTGCCAGCAGCCAAGTTTTCGGTTCACCCCTCCACTTT
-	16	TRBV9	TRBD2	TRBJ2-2	CASSGLAGINTGELFF	TGTGCCAGCAGCGGACTAGCGGGGATAAACACCGGGGAGCTGTTTTTT
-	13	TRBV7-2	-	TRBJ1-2	CASSLAPGDGYTF	TGTGCCAGCAGCTTAGCGCCAGGGGATGGCTACACCTTC
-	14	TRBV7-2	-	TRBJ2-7	CASSSGGSSYEQYF	TGTGCCAGCAGCTCGGGTGGTAGCTCCTACGAGCAGTACTTC
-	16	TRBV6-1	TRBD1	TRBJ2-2	CASSGDRATNTGELFF	TGTGCCAGCAGTGGGGACAGGGCCACAAACACCGGGGAGCTGTTTTTT
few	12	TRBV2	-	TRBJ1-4	CASKEQDEKLFF	TGTGCCAGCAAGGAACAGGACGAAAAACTGTTTTTT
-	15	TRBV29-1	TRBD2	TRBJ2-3	CSVGRLAGGPDTQYF	TGCAGCGTTGGAAGACTAGCGGGGGGGCCAGATACGCAGTATTTT
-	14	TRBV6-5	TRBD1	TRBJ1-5	CASRETGGSQPQHF	TGTGCCAGCCGAGAGACAGGGGGCTCGCAGCCCCAGCATTTT
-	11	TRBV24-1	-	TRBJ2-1	CATSQGQAWVF	TGTGCCACCAGTCAGGGGCAGGCGTGGGTCTTC
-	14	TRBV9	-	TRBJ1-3	CASSTGLFWDTIYF	TGTGCCAGCAGCACAGGGCTCTTCTGGGACACCATATATTTT
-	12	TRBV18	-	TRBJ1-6	CASSLSDSPLHF	TGTGCCAGCTCACTTTCCGATTCACCCCTCCACTTT
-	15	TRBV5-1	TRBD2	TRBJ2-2	CASSFGAGETGELFF	TGCGCCAGCAGCTTCGGGGCGGGGGAGACCGGGGAGCTGTTTTTT
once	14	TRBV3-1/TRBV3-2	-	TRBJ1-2	CASNRGLIGSGYTF	TGTGCCAGCAACCGAGGGTTGATTGGATCAGGCTACACCTTC
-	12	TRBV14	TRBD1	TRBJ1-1	CASSHSGGEAFF	TGTGCCAGCAGCCACTCAGGGGGGGAAGCTTTCTTT
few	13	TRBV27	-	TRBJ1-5	CASSPSVYQPQHF	TGTGCCAGCAGTCCCTCTGTGTATCAGCCCCAGCATTTT
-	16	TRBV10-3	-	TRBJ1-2	CAISESGRGTNYGYTF	TGTGCCATCAGTGAGTCGGGCAGGGGTACCAACTATGGCTACACCTTC
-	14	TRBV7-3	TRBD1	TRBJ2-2	CASSPDRGGGELFF	TGTGCCAGCAGCCCAGACAGGGGCGGCGGGGAGCTGTTTTTT
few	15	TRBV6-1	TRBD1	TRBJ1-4	CASSEGQIVNEKLFF	TGTGCCAGCAGTGAGGGACAGATAGTTAATGAAAAACTGTTTTTT
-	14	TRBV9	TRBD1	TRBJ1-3	CASSADRAGNTIYF	TGTGCCAGCAGCGCGGACAGGGCTGGAAACACCATATATTTT
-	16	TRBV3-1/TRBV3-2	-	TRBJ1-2	CASSQVNRGGGGGYTF	TGTGCCAGCAGCCAAGTTAACCGAGGCGGCGGTGGTGGCTACACCTTC
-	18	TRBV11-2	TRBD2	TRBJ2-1	CASSLFRASGVLYNEQFF	TGTGCCAGCAGCTTATTCCGTGCTAGCGGGGTCCTCTACAATGAGCAGTTCTTC
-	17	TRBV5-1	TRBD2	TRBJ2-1	CASSSKTSGGSYNEQFF	TGCGCCAGCAGCTCGAAGACTAGCGGGGGCTCCTACAATGAGCAGTTCTTC
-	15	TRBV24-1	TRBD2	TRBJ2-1	CATSDSGGRYNEQFF	TGTGCCACCAGTGACAGCGGGGGCAGATACAATGAGCAGTTCTTC
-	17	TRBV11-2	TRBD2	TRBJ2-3	CASSSPPTSRGTDTQYF	TGTGCCAGCAGCTCACCACCGACTAGCCGCGGCACAGATACGCAGTATTTT
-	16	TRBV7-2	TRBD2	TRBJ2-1	CASSSLLADSYNEQFF	TGTGCCAGCAGCTCGCTACTAGCGGATTCCTACAATGAGCAGTTCTTC
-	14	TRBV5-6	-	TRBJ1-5	CASSSQASNQPQHF	TGTGCCAGCAGCTCACAGGCGAGCAATCAGCCCCAGCATTTT
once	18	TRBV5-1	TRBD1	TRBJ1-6	CASSLEGAWSSYNSPLHF	TGCGCCAGCAGCTTGGAGGGGGCCTGGAGCTCCTATAATTCACCCCTCCACTTT
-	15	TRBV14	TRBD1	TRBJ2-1	CASSPIRDRTNEQFF	TGTGCCAGCAGCCCCATTCGGGACAGGACAAATGAGCAGTTCTTC
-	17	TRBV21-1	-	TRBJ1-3	CASSMSRVAGSGNTIYF	TGTGCCAGCAGCATGTCTCGGGTCGCCGGCTCTGGAAACACCATATATTTT
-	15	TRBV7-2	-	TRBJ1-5	CASSLTVLPYQPQHF	TGTGCCAGCAGCTTAACAGTGCTCCCTTATCAGCCCCAGCATTTT
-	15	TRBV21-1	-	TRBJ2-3	CASNNFVGGTDTQYF	TGTGCCAGCAACAATTTCGTCGGGGGCACAGATACGCAGTATTTT
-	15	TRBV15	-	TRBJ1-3	CATSREPGSGNTIYF	TGTGCCACCAGCAGAGAACCCGGTTCTGGAAACACCATATATTTT
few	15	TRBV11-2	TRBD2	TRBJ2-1	CASSPLLAGYNEQFF	TGTGCCAGCAGCCCCTTACTAGCGGGGTACAATGAGCAGTTCTTC
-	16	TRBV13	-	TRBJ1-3	CASSLYGPSSGNTIYF	TGTGCCAGCAGCTTATACGGTCCGAGCTCTGGAAACACCATATATTTT
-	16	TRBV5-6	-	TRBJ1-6	CASSWAGTSYNSPLHF	TGTGCCAGCAGCTGGGCAGGCACGTCCTATAATTCACCCCTCCACTTT
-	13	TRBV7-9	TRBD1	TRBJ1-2	CASTPTGSYGYTF	TGTGCCAGCACCCCGACAGGGAGCTATGGCTACACCTTC
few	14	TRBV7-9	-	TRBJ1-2	CASRSDSTNYGYTF	TGTGCCAGCAGGTCGGACTCTACTAACTATGGCTACACCTTC
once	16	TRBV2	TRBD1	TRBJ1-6	CASKGDRSGFNSPLHF	TGTGCCAGCAAGGGGGACAGGAGTGGCTTTAATTCACCCCTCCACTTT
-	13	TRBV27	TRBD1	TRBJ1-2	CASSQGTDYGYTF	TGTGCCAGCAGCCAAGGGACAGACTATGGCTACACCTTC
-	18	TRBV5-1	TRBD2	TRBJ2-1	CASSLMVAGTLGNNEQFF	TGCGCCAGCAGCTTGATGGTAGCGGGGACCCTGGGAAACAATGAGCAGTTCTTC
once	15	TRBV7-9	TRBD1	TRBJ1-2	CASSLAGGRGHGYTF	TGTGCCAGCAGCTTAGCAGGCGGCAGGGGGCATGGCTACACCTTC
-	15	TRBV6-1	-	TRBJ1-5	CASSEERSRGQPQHF	TGTGCCAGCAGTGAAGAGCGGTCTAGAGGGCAGCCCCAGCATTTT
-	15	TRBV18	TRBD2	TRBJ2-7	CASSPLRGGVYEQYF	TGTGCCAGCTCACCACTACGGGGGGGGGTTTACGAGCAGTACTTC
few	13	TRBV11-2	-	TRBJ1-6	CASSFRTASPLHF	TGTGCCAGCAGCTTTAGGACAGCTTCACCCCTCCACTTT
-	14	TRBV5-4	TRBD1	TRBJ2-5	CASSTGQARETQYF	TGTGCCAGCAGCACGGGACAGGCGCGAGAGACCCAGTACTTC
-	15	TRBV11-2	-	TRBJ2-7	CASSSPRVSFYEQYF	TGTGCCAGCAGCTCCCCCCGAGTTAGCTTCTACGAGCAGTACTTC
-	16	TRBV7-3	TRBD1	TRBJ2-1	CASSLGLWTGYNEQFF	TGTGCCAGCAGCTTAGGTTTATGGACAGGGTACAATGAGCAGTTCTTC
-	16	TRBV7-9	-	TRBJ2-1	CASSLVTASSYNEQFF	TGTGCCAGCAGCTTAGTTACCGCTAGCTCCTACAATGAGCAGTTCTTC
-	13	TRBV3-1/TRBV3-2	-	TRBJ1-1	CASSQVSPGEAFF	TGTGCCAGCAGCCAAGTGAGTCCGGGTGAAGCTTTCTTT
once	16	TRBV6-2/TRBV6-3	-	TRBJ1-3	CASSLTLTGPGNTIYF	TGTGCCAGCAGTTTAACCTTAACAGGTCCTGGAAACACCATATATTTT